Below are 7 T cell receptor beta chains sequenced from a single sample in a study of low-dose radiotherapy and immunotherapy resistance in tumors. Time point noted: after trial treatment. As for treatment: LDRT plus nivolumab, ipilimumab, low-dose cyclophosphamide and aspirin (RACIN trial). Primers used for first-strand cDNA, a TRAV- and TRBV-specific set, covered both alpha and beta chains. TCRs were put through about 20 PCR cycles of amplification with Phusion. A constant-region primer and the V-primer adapter served as the primer pair. TCRdb itself ran the reads through MiXCR, one entry per CDR3 protein. The sample has more than 90,000 distinct CDR3 sequences; around 20% are singletons. The specimen was PBMCs, collected after low-dose radiotherapy plus immunotherapy. Receptor source: a male donor with prostate cancer.

This clonotype was recorded at least ten times. The chain has TRBV30 and TRBJ1-5; a weak D match, TRBD1 (5 bases). In germline, CDR1 is GTSNPN, CDR2 SVGIG (reference sequence). Trimming removed 2 bases from V and 7 bases from J, with 18 bases in between. There are 15 residues in the CDR3. CDR3 residues: CAWSWGTIGEQPQHF. In nucleotides, the CDR3 is TGTGCCTGGAGTTGGGGGACCATAGGGGAACAGCCCCAGCATTTT.

This clonotype showed up many times. J is TRBJ1-1 and V is TRBV30, with 7 bases identical to TRBD1. Germline assignment: CDR1 GTSNPN and CDR2 SVGIG (reference sequence). V lost 0 bases and J lost 10; bases outside the gene matches: 8. CDR3 size: 13 residues. CDR3: CAWSVRQGVGAFF. As DNA, the CDR3 is TGTGCCTGGAGTGTACGACAGGGAGTGGGAGCTTTCTTT.

For the CDR3, the DNA is TGCAGTGCTAGAGATGAACGGGGGAACACTGAAGCTTTCTTT. Amino acid sequence: CSARDERGNTEAFF. This sequence joins TRBV20-1 and TRBJ1-1; unclear D gene. Germline V lookup: CDR1 DFQATT, CDR2 SNEGSKA (reference sequence). V dropped 0 bases and J dropped 1 base, with 9 bases sitting between them. The CDR3 is 14 amino acids.

In its sample, this clonotype was seen many times. The CDR3 region has the DNA TGTGCCAGCAGCTTAAGAGGGGACAGGTCAAATACGCAGTATTTT. Amino acids: CASSLRGDRSNTQYF. The chain recombines TRBV7-3 with TRBJ2-3; 8 bases fit TRBD1. Germline assignment: CDR1 SGHTA and CDR2 FQGTGA. CDR3 length equals 15 residues. J gave up 7 bases and V 1 base, and 7 bases lay outside the gene matches.

This clonotype was recorded many times. The V and J genes are TRBV19 and TRBJ1-1; a weak D match, TRBD1 (5 bases). The V and J ends lost 4 bases and 5 bases respectively, with 14 bases between them. Germline values: CDR1 LNHDA, CDR2 SQIVND (reference sequence). CDR3 length: 14 amino acids. CDR3 protein: CASSSRDLITEAFF. The CDR3 DNA sequence: TGTGCCAGTAGTAGCCGGGACCTAATAACTGAAGCTTTCTTT.

This clonotype was counted many times. The chain links TRBV7-8 to TRBJ2-3; the match to TRBD2 covers 12 bases. This CDR3 contains 17 residues. Germline-derived CDR1 and CDR2 are SGHVS and FQNEAQ. Losses at the gene ends were 0 bases for V and 6 bases for J; bases not matched to a gene: 7. As DNA, the CDR3 is TGTGCCAGCAGCTTAGCTGGACTAGCGGGGCGCGGGGATACGCAGTATTTT. Protein sequence: CASSLAGLAGRGDTQYF. Filled out from reference TRBV7-8 and TRBJ2-3, the complete variable domain reads GAGVSQSPRYKVAKRGQDVALRCDPISGHVSLFWYQQALGQGPEFLTYFQNEAQLDKSGLPSDRFFAERPEGSVSTLKIQRTQQEDSAVYLCASSLAGLAGRGDTQYFGPGTRLTVL.

This clonotype was found many times. The chain links TRBV12-3 or TRBV12-4 to TRBJ2-1, with D possibly TRBD2 on 5 matching bases. V was cut by 2 bases and J by 12 bases, with 17 bases left in between. The CDR3 loop spans 14 amino acids. The DNA for the CDR3 is TGTGCCAGCAGTTTATCGGACTCCCGGCGCGGGCAGTTCTTC. It translates to CASSLSDSRRGQFF.